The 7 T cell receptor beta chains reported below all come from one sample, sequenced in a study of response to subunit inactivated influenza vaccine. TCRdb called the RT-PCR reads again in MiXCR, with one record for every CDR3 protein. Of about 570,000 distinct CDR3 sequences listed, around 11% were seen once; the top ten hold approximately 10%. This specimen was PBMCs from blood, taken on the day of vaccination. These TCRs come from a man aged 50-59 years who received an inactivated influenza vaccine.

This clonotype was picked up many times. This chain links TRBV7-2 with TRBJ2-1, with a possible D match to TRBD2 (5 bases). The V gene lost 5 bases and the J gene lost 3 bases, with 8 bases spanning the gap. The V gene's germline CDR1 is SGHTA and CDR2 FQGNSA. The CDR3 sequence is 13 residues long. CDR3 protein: CASSADFYNEQFF. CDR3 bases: TGTGCCAGCAGCGCGGACTTCTACAATGAGCAGTTCTTC.

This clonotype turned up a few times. CDR3 bases: TGCGCCAGCAGCCAAGATGGTAGGTCACCTTCCTACGAGCAGTACTTC. It codes for CASSQDGRSPSYEQYF. The chain has TRBV4-1 and TRBJ2-7; no clear D. V lost 0 bases and J lost 1, with 13 bases in between. The length of the CDR3 is 16 residues. Germline V gene lookup returns CDR1 MGHRA and CDR2 YSYEKL.

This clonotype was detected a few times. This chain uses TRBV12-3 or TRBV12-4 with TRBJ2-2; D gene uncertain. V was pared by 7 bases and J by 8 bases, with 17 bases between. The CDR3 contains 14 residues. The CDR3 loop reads CASTTPLGTGELFF. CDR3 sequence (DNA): TGTGCCAGCACCACACCTCTAGGAACAGGGGAGCTGTTTTTT.

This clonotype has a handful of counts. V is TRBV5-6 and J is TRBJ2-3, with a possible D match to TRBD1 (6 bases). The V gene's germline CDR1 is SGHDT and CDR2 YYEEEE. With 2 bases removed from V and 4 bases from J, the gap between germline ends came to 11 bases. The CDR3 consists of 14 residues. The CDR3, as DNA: TGTGCCAGCAGCTTATCTACAGGGCCAGATACGCAGTATTTT. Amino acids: CASSLSTGPDTQYF.

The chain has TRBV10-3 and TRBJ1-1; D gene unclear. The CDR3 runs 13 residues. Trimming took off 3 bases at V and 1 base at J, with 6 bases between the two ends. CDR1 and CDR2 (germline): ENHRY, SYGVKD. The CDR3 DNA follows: TGTGCCATCAGTGAATCTCCGAACACTGAAGCTTTCTTT. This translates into CAISESPNTEAFF.

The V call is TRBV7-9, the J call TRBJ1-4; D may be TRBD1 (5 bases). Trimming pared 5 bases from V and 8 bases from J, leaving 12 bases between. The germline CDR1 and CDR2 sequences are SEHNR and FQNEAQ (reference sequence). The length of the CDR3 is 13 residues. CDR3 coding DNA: TGTGCCAGCAGCCCCGGGGCATACGAAAAACTGTTTTTT. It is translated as CASSPGAYEKLFF. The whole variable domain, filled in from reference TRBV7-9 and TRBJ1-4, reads DTGVSQNPRHKITKRGQNVTFRCDPISEHNRLYWYRQTLGQGPEFLTYFQNEAQLEKSRLLSDRFSAERPKGSFSTLEIQRTEQGDSAMYLCASSPGAYEKLFFGSGTQLSVL.

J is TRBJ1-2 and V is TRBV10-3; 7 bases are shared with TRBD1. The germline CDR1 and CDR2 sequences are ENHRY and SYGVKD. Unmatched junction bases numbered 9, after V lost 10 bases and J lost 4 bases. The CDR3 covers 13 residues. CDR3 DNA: TGTGCCACCGAGACAGGGAGTAGCTATGGCTACACCTTC. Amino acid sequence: CATETGSSYGYTF.